Shown below are 14 T cell receptor beta chains from a single sample sequenced in a study of blood T cell repertoires in COVID-19. Sequenced by immunoSEQ multiplex PCR; TCRdb stores in-frame clones only, minus some. The sample yields approximately 460,000 clones, 85% to 90% seen once. The sample taken for sequencing was peripheral blood. These receptors were obtained from a young man with COVID-19, enrolled during active disease.

The J gene is TRBJ2-5, the V gene TRBV19; 8 nucleotides align to TRBD1. This CDR3 comprises 15 residues. From germline, CDR1 is LNHDA and CDR2 SQIVND (reference sequence). J lost 5 bases, V lost 5 bases, and 10 bases had no gene match. CDR3 residues: CASSQDRGIWETQYF. The CDR3 bases are TGTGCCAGTAGTCAAGACAGGGGAATTTGGGAGACCCAGTACTTC.

This chain joins TRBV21-1 and TRBJ2-7; the D call TRBD1 from the table was never checked on the DNA. TRBV21-1 is a pseudogene segment. This CDR3 region has 14 residues. CDR3 nucleotides: TGTGCCAGCAGCAAAGCGCTACAGCTCTACGAGCAGTACTTC. Translation gives CASSKALQLYEQYF.

V and J are TRBV5-1 and TRBJ2-1; D is possibly TRBD2 (6 bases). CDR1 and CDR2 (germline): SGHRS, YFSETQ. With 6 bases removed from V and 6 bases from J, the gap between germline ends came to 16 bases. The CDR3 extends over 14 amino acids. CDR3 in amino acids: CASTFGTSSNEQFF. For the CDR3, the DNA is TGCGCCAGCACTTTCGGTACTAGCAGCAATGAGCAGTTCTTC.

The chain has TRBV2 and TRBJ1-4; D is unclear. The V gene's germline CDR1 is SNHLY and CDR2 FYNNEI. This CDR3 is built from 13 residues. Between the trimmed V and J ends, which lost 6 bases and 2 bases, there was a span of 7 bases. CDR3 nucleotides: TGTGCCAGCAGGAGAATTACTAATGAAAAACTGTTTTTT. It encodes CASRRITNEKLFF. Complete variable domain (other parts from reference TRBV2 and TRBJ1-4): EPEVTQTPSHQVTQMGQEVILRCVPISNHLYFYWYRQILGQKVEFLVSFYNNEISEKSEIFDDQFSVERPDGSNFTLKIRSTKLEDSAMYFCASRRITNEKLFFGSGTQLSVL.

The CDR3 loop reads CASRIGPGWDTEAFF. In DNA form, the CDR3 reads TGTGCCAGCAGGATAGGGCCGGGGTGGGACACTGAAGCTTTCTTT. The chain combines TRBV7-9 with TRBJ1-1; D gene ambiguous. This CDR3 is 15 amino acids long. CDR1 is SEHNR and CDR2 is FQNEAQ in the germline V gene (reference sequence). With 6 bases removed from V and 3 bases from J, the gap between germline ends came to 17 bases. The whole variable domain, filled in from reference TRBV7-9 and TRBJ1-1, reads DTGVSQNPRHKITKRGQNVTFRCDPISEHNRLYWYRQTLGQGPEFLTYFQNEAQLEKSRLLSDRFSAERPKGSFSTLEIQRTEQGDSAMYLCASRIGPGWDTEAFFGQGTRLTVV.

Concerning this clone: The sample contains more than one DNA sequence encoding this CDR3. The rearrangement links TRBV5-1 to TRBJ2-5; D is possibly TRBD2 (5 bases). CDR3 length: 12 residues. V was trimmed by 3 bases and J by 5 bases, leaving 8 bases between them. Germline values: CDR1 SGHRS, CDR2 YFSETQ. In DNA, the CDR3 is TGCGCCAGCAGCTCCGAGGGTGAGACCCAGTACTTC. It codes for CASSSEGETQYF.

This chain joins TRBV3-1 (or the pseudogene TRBV3-2) and TRBJ2-3; the match to TRBD2 covers 8 bases. Unmatched junction bases numbered 5, after V lost 1 base and J lost 5 bases. From germline, CDR1 is LGHDT and CDR2 YNNKEL (reference sequence). This CDR3 comprises 15 residues. CDR3 in amino acids: CASSQGSGVVDTQYF. In DNA form, the CDR3 reads TGTGCCAGCAGCCAAGGTAGCGGGGTGGTAGATACGCAGTATTTT.

V and J are TRBV6-5 and TRBJ2-1, with TRBD2 matching over 8 bases. The CDR3 consists of 15 residues. Trimming at V came to 2 bases and at J to 9 bases, leaving 9 bases not matched to a gene. Germline V gene sequence: CDR1 MNHEY, CDR2 SVGAGI. CDR3 nucleotide sequence: TGTGCCAGCAGTTACACGGGACTAGGTCGCGCTGAGCAGTTCTTC. Its translation: CASSYTGLGRAEQFF.

This chain links TRBV18 with TRBJ2-1; no clear D. Trimming stripped 3 bases from V and 8 bases from J, with 14 bases between. The CDR3 covers 14 residues. From germline, CDR1 is KGHSH and CDR2 LQKENI. The DNA of the CDR3 is TGTGCCAGCTCACCGTTACGCTCGATAGATGAGCAGTTCTTC. Protein sequence: CASSPLRSIDEQFF. The full variable domain, completed using reference TRBV18 and TRBJ2-1, is NAGVMQNPRHLVRRRGQEARLRCSPMKGHSHVYWYRQLPEEGLKFMVYLQKENIIDESGMPKERFSAEFPKEGPSILRIQQVVRGDSAAYFCASSPLRSIDEQFFGPGTRLTVL.

V and J are TRBV6-5 and TRBJ2-1; D is possibly TRBD2 (6 bases). V shed 8 bases and J shed 12 bases, with 20 bases lying between them. Germline V CDR1 and CDR2: MNHEY, SVGAGI. The CDR3 sequence is 13 residues long. CDR3 DNA sequence: TGTGCCAGCGGATCGGGGGTGGGGTCGGTGCAGTTCTTC. It specifies CASGSGVGSVQFF.

V and J are TRBV7-9 and TRBJ1-2; D possibly corresponds to TRBD1 (5 bases). The CDR3 covers 13 residues. CDR1 and CDR2 (germline): SEHNR, FQNEAQ (reference sequence). Trimming shortened V by 5 bases and J by 5 bases, and 12 bases separated the two germline ends. This chain's CDR3 is CASSLRGQYGYTF. CDR3 DNA sequence: TGTGCCAGCAGCCTAAGAGGACAATATGGCTACACCTTC.

This clone has more than one count but fewer than ten. V and J are TRBV3-1 (or the pseudogene TRBV3-2) and TRBJ2-7, with a weak D call TRBD2 (6 bases). Germline V gene data show CDR1 as LGHDT and CDR2 as YNNKEL (reference sequence). The CDR3 contains 17 residues. V shed 0 bases and J shed 2 bases, with 17 bases lying between them. The CDR3 DNA sequence: TGTGCCAGCAGCCAAGACCCTTTTGCAGGGAGGACCTACGAGCAGTACTTC. The encoded protein is CASSQDPFAGRTYEQYF.

The rearrangement links TRBV6-5 to TRBJ1-1; TRBD1 agrees at 9 bases. CDR3 length: 15 amino acids. The germline V gene encodes CDR1 MNHEY and CDR2 SVGAGI. The junction had 7 bases not matched to a gene; V was cut back by 6 bases and J by 2 bases. CDR3 sequence (DNA): TGTGCCAGCAGGCGACAGGGGGTCGATAACACTGAAGCTTTCTTT. The encoded protein is CASRRQGVDNTEAFF.

V and J are TRBV7-9 and TRBJ2-1; D may be TRBD2 (7 bases). Germline loops: CDR1 SEHNR, CDR2 FQNEAQ (reference sequence). Trimming stripped 8 bases from V and 1 base from J, with 18 bases between. The CDR3 is made up of 16 amino acids. CDR3 sequence (DNA): TGTGCCAGCTTGAAAGCCGGGGGGCAGTCCTACAATGAGCAGTTCTTC. The encoded protein is CASLKAGGQSYNEQFF.